Below are 5 T cell receptor beta chains sequenced from a single sample in a study of beta chain features in type 1 diabetes. Overall study results and limits: Significant though moderate, a shortening of TCRB CDR3s appeared in all four CD4+ subsets of Type 1 diabetes patients.

TCRB transcripts that were expressed got sequenced, as all of the isolated RNA had been reverse transcribed. The protocol was immunoSEQ multiplex PCR, while the TCRdb copy is restricted to in-frame clones and leaves out a portion. The sample holds around 70,000 clones; about 50% are singletons and the top ten take roughly 0.7%. These receptors' targets are unknown. The source material was central memory CD4+ T cells from blood. Every receptor here comes from a man under 40 with type 1 diabetes.

This chain connects TRBV18 to TRBJ1-2; tentatively, D is TRBD1 (6 bases). This CDR3 has 15 amino acids. Germline V gene lookup returns CDR1 KGHSH and CDR2 LQKENI. V was pared by 3 bases and J by 2 bases, with 13 bases between. CDR3 DNA: TGTGCCAGCTCACCCCTACAGGGTTGGAACTATGGCTACACCTTC. This gives the protein CASSPLQGWNYGYTF.

The chain is built from TRBV6-6 and TRBJ2-1, with TRBD1 as a possible D gene (5 bases). V was cut by 2 bases and J by 1 base, with 6 bases left in between. The CDR3 length is 14 residues. CDR1 and CDR2 (germline): MNHNY, SVGAGI (reference sequence). Here the CDR3 DNA reads TGTGCCAGCAGTTACAGGGGTTCCTACAATGAGCAGTTCTTC. This gives the protein CASSYRGSYNEQFF.

The chain is built from TRBV6-1 and TRBJ2-7; 8 bases are a match to TRBD2. From germline, CDR1 is MNHNS and CDR2 SASEGT. The length of the CDR3 is 15 residues. The junction had 6 bases not matched to a gene; V was cut back by 2 bases and J by 3 bases. Here the CDR3 reads CASSEPGGALYEQYF. CDR3 sequence (DNA): TGTGCCAGCAGTGAACCCGGGGGGGCCCTCTACGAGCAGTACTTC.

Only a few counts were recorded for this clone. The rearrangement joins TRBV5-1 to TRBJ1-2, with 11 bases that match TRBD1. The CDR3 consists of 16 residues. With V trimmed by 4 bases and J by 4 bases, 9 bases remained unmatched. Germline V gene lookup returns CDR1 SGHRS and CDR2 YFSETQ. CDR3 sequence: CASSPAIGQGAYGYTF. CDR3 sequence (DNA): TGCGCCAGCAGCCCGGCCATAGGACAGGGGGCCTATGGCTACACCTTC.

The gene calls are TRBV19 and TRBJ1-1; TRBD1 matches 7 bases. The length of the CDR3 is 15 residues. The germline V gene has CDR1 LNHDA and CDR2 SQIVND (reference sequence). V shed 4 bases and J 1 base; nucleotides not matched to a gene: 6. The CDR3 sequence: CASSNYRGGNTEAFF. CDR3 in DNA: TGTGCCAGTAGTAACTACAGGGGAGGGAACACTGAAGCTTTCTTT.